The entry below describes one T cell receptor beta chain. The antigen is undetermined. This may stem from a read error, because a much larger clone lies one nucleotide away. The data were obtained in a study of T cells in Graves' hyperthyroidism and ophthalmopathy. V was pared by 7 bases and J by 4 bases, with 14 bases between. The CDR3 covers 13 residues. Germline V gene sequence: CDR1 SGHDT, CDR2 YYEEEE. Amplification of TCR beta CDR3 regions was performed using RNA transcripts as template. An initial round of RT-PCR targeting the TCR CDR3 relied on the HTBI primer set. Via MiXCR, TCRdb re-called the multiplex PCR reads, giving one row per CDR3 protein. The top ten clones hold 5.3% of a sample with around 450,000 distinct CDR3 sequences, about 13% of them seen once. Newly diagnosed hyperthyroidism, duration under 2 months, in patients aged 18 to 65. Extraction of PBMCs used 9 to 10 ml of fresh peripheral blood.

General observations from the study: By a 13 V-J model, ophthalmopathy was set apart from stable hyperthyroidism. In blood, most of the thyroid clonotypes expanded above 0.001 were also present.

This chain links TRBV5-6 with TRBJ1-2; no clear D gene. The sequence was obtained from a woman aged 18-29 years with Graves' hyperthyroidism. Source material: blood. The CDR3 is CASGPIGPYGYTF. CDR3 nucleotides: TGTGCCAGCGGCCCGATCGGACCCTATGGCTACACCTTC.